Below, 11 T cell receptor beta chains from the same sample are listed, as sequenced in a study. Each CDR3 protein is one row after TCRdb ran MiXCR on the 5' RACE reads. The repertoire consists of around 52,000 distinct CDR3 sequences, with around 26% occurring once and the leading ten covering 3% to 3.5%. Specimen: tumor-infiltrating memory CD4+ T cells sorted from the breast tumor. Noted subset: memory CD4+ T cells, CD4+CD45RO+CD25-. Receptor source: a female donor with breast cancer.

This clonotype is a singleton in its sample. The chain recombines TRBV5-1 with TRBJ2-3; D gene ambiguous. From germline, CDR1 is SGHRS and CDR2 YFSETQ. V was trimmed by 0 bases and J by 3 bases, leaving 14 bases between them. This CDR3 contains 16 residues. CDR3 sequence: CASSLGAGGMTDTQYF. The CDR3 DNA is TGCGCCAGCAGCTTGGGGGCTGGCGGTATGACAGATACGCAGTATTTT.

This clonotype has more than one count but fewer than ten. This CDR3 reads CASSQVSNEQFF. Written as DNA, the CDR3 is TGCGCCAGCAGCCAAGTGAGTAACGAGCAGTTCTTC. The chain joins TRBV4-1 to TRBJ2-1; D ambiguous. Germline lookup yields CDR1 MGHRA and CDR2 YSYEKL. The CDR3 is 12 amino acids. With 1 base removed from V and 10 bases from J, the gap between germline ends came to 8 bases.

V is TRBV20-1 and J is TRBJ2-7; D may be TRBD1 (5 bases). The CDR3 has 16 residues. Germline CDR1 is DFQATT and CDR2 is SNEGSKA (reference sequence). V was trimmed by 6 bases and J by 0 bases, leaving 21 bases between them. Here the CDR3 DNA reads TGCAGTGCGACAGAAATGGGCGCTACCTACTCCTACGAGCAGTACTTC. Encoded protein: CSATEMGATYSYEQYF.

This clonotype came up a few times. The rearrangement uses TRBV5-1 and TRBJ1-5; TRBD1 matches 7 bases. The CDR3 length is 15 residues. The junction had 3 bases not matched to a gene; V was cut back by 0 bases and J by 3 bases. Germline V gives CDR1 SGHRS, CDR2 YFSETQ. The CDR3 DNA sequence: TGCGCCAGCAGCTTGGAGGGGGCGCCCAATCAGCCCCAGCATTTT. Translation: CASSLEGAPNQPQHF. Using reference TRBV5-1 and TRBJ1-5 for the parts outside the CDR3, the full variable domain is KAGVTQTPRYLIKTRGQQVTLSCSPISGHRSVSWYQQTPGQGLQFLFEYFSETQRNKGNFPGRFSGRQFSNSRSEMNVSTLELGDSALYLCASSLEGAPNQPQHFGDGTRLSIL.

The J gene is TRBJ2-1, the V gene TRBV5-1; no firm D call. Trimming took 4 bases from V and 8 from J, leaving 16 bases between them. Germline loops: CDR1 SGHRS, CDR2 YFSETQ. The CDR3 runs to 14 residues. CDR3 nucleotide sequence: TGCGCCAGCAGCGGTAAAAGCGCAAACGATGAGCAGTTCTTC. It specifies CASSGKSANDEQFF. The full variable domain, its missing parts supplied by reference TRBV5-1 and TRBJ2-1, is KAGVTQTPRYLIKTRGQQVTLSCSPISGHRSVSWYQQTPGQGLQFLFEYFSETQRNKGNFPGRFSGRQFSNSRSEMNVSTLELGDSALYLCASSGKSANDEQFFGPGTRLTVL.

In this sample, this clonotype turned up a few times. This chain connects TRBV4-3 to TRBJ1-5; D remains ambiguous. The CDR3 has 14 residues. The germline V and J ends were trimmed by 0 bases and 6 bases, with 9 bases remaining between them. CDR1 LGHNA and CDR2 YSLEER come from the germline V gene. The CDR3 sequence is CASSQDQVGQPQHF. The CDR3 DNA reads TGCGCCAGCAGCCAAGATCAGGTTGGTCAGCCCCAGCATTTT.

This clonotype has a handful of counts. The chain has TRBV7-8 and TRBJ2-5, with 9 bases fitting TRBD1. CDR1 and CDR2 (germline): SGHVS, FQNEAQ. V lost 3 bases, J lost 2 bases, and 7 bases stayed unmatched. CDR3 length equals 16 residues. The CDR3 nucleotides are TGTGCCAGCAGCTTGGGGCCGGGACAGGGACAAGAGACCCAGTACTTC. This translates into CASSLGPGQGQETQYF.

A few counts support this clonotype. This chain connects TRBV5-1 to TRBJ1-4; D call uncertain. Germline CDR1 reads SGHRS; CDR2 reads YFSETQ. The CDR3 runs 14 residues. Trimming took off 4 bases at V and 7 bases at J, with 14 bases between the two ends. The CDR3 loop is CASSPGWTVEKLFF. The CDR3 DNA is TGCGCCAGCAGCCCTGGGTGGACGGTTGAAAAACTGTTTTTT.

This clonotype was recorded a few times. This rearrangement joins TRBV28 to TRBJ1-2; D might be TRBD1 (5 bases). CDR1 is MDHEN and CDR2 is SYDVKM in the germline V gene. V lost 9 bases and J 6 bases, leaving 17 bases between the germline ends. The length of the CDR3 is 13 residues. CDR3 amino acids: CASRTGRIHGYTF. CDR3 DNA sequence: TGTGCCAGTCGTACGGGACGGATACATGGCTACACCTTC.

Concerning this clonotype: At one end the junction does not follow the germline gene, possibly because of a read error. The gene calls are TRBV11-2 and TRBJ2-1, with 12 bases identical to TRBD2. The CDR3 is made up of 16 amino acids. Germline CDR1 is SGHAT and CDR2 is FQNNGV. CDR3 in DNA: TGTGCCAGCAGCTCACTAGCGGGAGGCCAAACAAATGAGCGGTTCTTC. This encodes CASSSLAGGQTNERFF.

A few counts support this clonotype. The chain employs TRBV6-5 and TRBJ1-3; D possibly corresponds to TRBD1 (5 bases). Germline CDR1 and CDR2: MNHEY and SVGAGI. CDR3 length equals 14 residues. Trimming removed 4 bases at V and 7 bases at J, with 14 bases between. This CDR3 reads CASSSPGGGNTIYF. For the CDR3, the DNA is TGTGCCAGCAGTTCCCCGGGGGGTGGCAACACCATATATTTT.